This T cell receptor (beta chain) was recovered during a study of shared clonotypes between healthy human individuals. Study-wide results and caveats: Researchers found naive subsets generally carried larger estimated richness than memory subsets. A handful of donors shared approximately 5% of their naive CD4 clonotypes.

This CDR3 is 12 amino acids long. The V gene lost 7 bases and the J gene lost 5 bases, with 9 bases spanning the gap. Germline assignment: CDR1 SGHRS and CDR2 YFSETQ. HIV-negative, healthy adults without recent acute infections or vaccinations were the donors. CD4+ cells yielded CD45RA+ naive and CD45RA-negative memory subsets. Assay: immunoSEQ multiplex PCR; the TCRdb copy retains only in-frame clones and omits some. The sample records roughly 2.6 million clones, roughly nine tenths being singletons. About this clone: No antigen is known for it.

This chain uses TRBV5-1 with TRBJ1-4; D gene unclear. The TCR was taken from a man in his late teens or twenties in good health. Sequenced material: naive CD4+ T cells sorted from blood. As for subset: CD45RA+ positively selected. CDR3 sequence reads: CASQGGNEKLFF. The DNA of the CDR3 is TGCGCCAGCCAAGGAGGGAATGAAAAACTGTTTTTT.